The 30 T cell receptor beta chains below were found in one sample sequenced in a study of blood T cell repertoires in COVID-19. TCRdb keeps only in-frame clones here, not all; method: immunoSEQ multiplex PCR. The table has 65,000 to 70,000 clones, 75% to 80% seen once. Material: peripheral blood. These receptors were obtained from a human donor in a cohort sampled during active COVID-19.

This sequence joins TRBV9 and TRBJ2-7, with 10 bases matching TRBD1. J lost 4 bases, V lost 0 bases, and 4 bases had no gene match. The CDR3 is made up of 15 amino acids. Germline V gene data show CDR1 as SGDLS and CDR2 as YYNGEE. CDR3 amino acids: CASSVAGTGVYEQYF. Written as DNA, the CDR3 is TGTGCCAGCAGCGTAGCTGGGACAGGGGTGTACGAGCAGTACTTC.

This clone showed up just once. V is TRBV5-1 and J is TRBJ2-1; TRBD2 agrees at 7 bases. The CDR3 is 14 residues long. Germline V lookup: CDR1 SGHRS, CDR2 YFSETQ. V was clipped by 4 bases and J by 1 base; unmatched bases: 2. CDR3 nucleotides: TGCGCCAGCAGCCAGCGGGGTTCCTACAATGAGCAGTTCTTC. Translated: CASSQRGSYNEQFF.

The chain carries TRBV2 and TRBJ1-1, with D possibly being TRBD1 (6 bases). The ends were cut back, 10 bases at V and 11 bases at J, with 23 bases in the middle. CDR3 length equals 13 residues. The germline V gene encodes CDR1 SNHLY and CDR2 FYNNEI. The CDR3 DNA is TGTGCCATTGCGGCAGGGGCACAACAGGAGGCTTTCTTT. Encoded protein: CAIAAGAQQEAFF.

The rearrangement uses TRBV6-6 and TRBJ1-5; 8 positions agree with TRBD1. J gave up 3 bases and V 2 bases, and 3 bases lay outside the gene matches. CDR1 and CDR2 (germline): MNHNY, SVGAGI (reference sequence). This CDR3 is 15 amino acids long. CDR3 bases: TGTGCCAGCAGTTACACAGGGGGAAACAATCAGCCCCAGCATTTT. This codes for CASSYTGGNNQPQHF.

V gene TRBV27 combines with J gene TRBJ2-2; D call uncertain. Germline V gives CDR1 MNHEY, CDR2 SMNVEV (reference sequence). Trimming cost V 6 bases and J 5 bases, with 7 bases left between them. The CDR3 is 12 residues long. DNA of the CDR3: TGTGCCAGCAGACCCTATACCGGGGAGCTGTTTTTT. Its translation: CASRPYTGELFF.

The chain uses TRBV29-1 and TRBJ1-1, with TRBD1 matching 7 bases. This CDR3 comprises 12 residues. Losses at the gene ends were 8 bases for V and 4 bases for J; bases not matched to a gene: 7. Germline assignment: CDR1 SQVTM and CDR2 ANQGSEA. CDR3 amino acids: CSSNDRATEAFF. The CDR3 DNA follows: TGCAGCTCTAATGACAGGGCCACTGAAGCTTTCTTT.

CDR3 in amino acids: CASSFLDRGGTEAFF. CDR3 nucleotide sequence: TGTGCCAGCAGCTTCCTTGACAGGGGAGGAACTGAAGCTTTCTTT. The chain combines TRBV5-4 with TRBJ1-1; 8 bases are a match to TRBD1. V shed 2 bases, J shed 5 bases, and the junction held 8 bases outside the gene matches. The CDR3 extends over 15 amino acids. Germline CDR1 is SGHNT and CDR2 is YYREEE (reference sequence).

The V call is TRBV18, the J call TRBJ2-7; D gene uncertain. Germline V CDR1 and CDR2: KGHSH, LQKENI. V lost 0 bases and J lost 4, with 4 bases in between. This CDR3 is 12 amino acids long. DNA for the CDR3: TGTGCCAGCTCACCACCTAGTTACGAGCAGTACTTC. This codes for CASSPPSYEQYF.

The V call is TRBV15, the J call TRBJ2-7; D is perhaps TRBD1 (6 bases). The germline V gene has CDR1 LNHNV and CDR2 YYDKDF (reference sequence). This CDR3 has 15 residues. The V end lost 0 bases, the J end lost 4 bases, and 13 bases lay between the germline ends. The CDR3 loop is CATSRDPQGWYEQYF. CDR3 in DNA: TGTGCCACCAGCAGAGATCCGCAGGGGTGGTACGAGCAGTACTTC.

This clone occurred many times. The rearrangement links TRBV5-1 to TRBJ2-1; possible D gene TRBD2, 5 bases. The CDR3 is 14 amino acids. V dropped 4 bases and J dropped 9 bases, with 17 bases sitting between them. From germline, CDR1 is SGHRS and CDR2 YFSETQ. The CDR3, as DNA: TGCGCCAGCAGCCCCCGAACCCTCCGGGGTGAGCAGTTCTTC. Amino acid sequence: CASSPRTLRGEQFF.

This clone was found once. The chain employs TRBV7-2 and TRBJ2-1, with TRBD1 matching over 9 bases. The V gene end was trimmed by 4 bases and the J gene end by 3 bases; junction bases not matched to a gene: 10. CDR3 size: 17 residues. Germline V CDR1 and CDR2: SGHTA, FQGNSA. The CDR3 sequence is CASSSGTGTTFYNEQFF. The CDR3 coding sequence is TGTGCCAGCAGCTCCGGGACAGGGACCACTTTCTACAATGAGCAGTTCTTC.

The chain joins TRBV19 to TRBJ1-5, with a possible D match to TRBD1 (5 bases). The CDR3 length is 16 residues. CDR1 is LNHDA and CDR2 is SQIVND in the germline V gene (reference sequence). Trimming removed 2 bases from V and 0 bases from J, with 11 bases in between. The CDR3 DNA sequence: TGTGCCAGTAGTATAAGGGGAGGAAATAGCAATCAGCCCCAGCATTTT. It translates to CASSIRGGNSNQPQHF.

V gene TRBV6-5 combines with J gene TRBJ1-2; the D gene is possibly TRBD1 (5 bases). The CDR3 is 13 amino acids. V was pared by 7 bases and J by 4 bases, with 13 bases between. CDR1 and CDR2 from the germline V gene are MNHEY and SVGAGI. The CDR3 loop is CASTGERSYGYTF. Written as DNA, the CDR3 is TGTGCCAGCACGGGGGAGAGGAGCTATGGCTACACCTTC.

V and J are TRBV5-6 and TRBJ2-5; 9 bases fit TRBD1. The J segment lost 2 bases and the V segment lost 4 bases, leaving 6 bases of the junction unmatched. The germline V gene encodes CDR1 SGHDT and CDR2 YYEEEE. The CDR3 length is 15 residues. In DNA form, the CDR3 reads TGTGCCAGCAGCGATACAGGGGGCTCGCAAGAGACCCAGTACTTC. It specifies CASSDTGGSQETQYF.

The count of this clone is one. The chain has TRBV30 and TRBJ2-4, with 14 bases fitting TRBD2. The ends lost 3 bases at V and 5 bases at J; junction bases unmatched: 15. The length of the CDR3 is 19 residues. Germline V gene sequence: CDR1 GTSNPN, CDR2 SVGIG (reference sequence). The CDR3 region is CAWRVNRLAGGPAQNIQYF. In DNA, the CDR3 is TGTGCCTGGAGAGTGAACCGACTAGCGGGGGGGCCCGCTCAAAACATTCAGTACTTC.

The CDR3 coding sequence is TGTGCCAGCAGTAAGACAGCAGCGGGCAGCAATCAGCCCCAGCATTTT. Translated: CASSKTAAGSNQPQHF. The chain is built from TRBV5-6 and TRBJ1-5, with D maybe TRBD1 (5 bases). This CDR3 has 16 residues. Between the trimmed V and J ends, which lost 5 bases and 1 base, there was a span of 16 bases. CDR1 and CDR2 from the germline V gene are SGHDT and YYEEEE.

The chain couples TRBV24-1 to TRBJ1-2; perhaps TRBD1 as D (5 bases). Trimming left V 3 bases short and J 1 base short, with 8 bases between. Germline values: CDR1 KGHDR, CDR2 SFDVKD. There are 14 residues in the CDR3. This CDR3 is CATSDAGINYGYTF. The CDR3 DNA reads as TGTGCCACCAGTGATGCAGGGATTAACTATGGCTACACCTTC.

Remarks on this clone: Mismatch with germline at one junction end may stem from a read error. The J gene is TRBJ2-1, the V gene TRBV7-9; TRBD2 matches 10 bases. This CDR3 contains 17 residues. Germline V gives CDR1 SEHNR, CDR2 FQNEAQ (reference sequence). CDR3 region: CASCFRLSGRVGNEQFF. CDR3 DNA sequence: TGTGCCAGCTGCTTTCGTTTGAGCGGGAGGGTGGGGAATGAGCAGTTCTTC.

J is TRBJ2-2 and V is TRBV5-1; 8 nucleotides line up with TRBD1. The CDR3 totals 15 residues. CDR1 is SGHRS, CDR2 YFSETQ, per germline. The ends lost 2 bases at V and 4 bases at J; junction bases unmatched: 4. The CDR3 protein is CASSLRTGTTGELFF. CDR3 nucleotide sequence: TGCGCCAGCAGCTTAAGGACAGGGACCACCGGGGAGCTGTTTTTT. The whole variable domain, filled in from reference TRBV5-1 and TRBJ2-2, reads KAGVTQTPRYLIKTRGQQVTLSCSPISGHRSVSWYQQTPGQGLQFLFEYFSETQRNKGNFPGRFSGRQFSNSRSEMNVSTLELGDSALYLCASSLRTGTTGELFFGEGSRLTVL.

The J gene is TRBJ1-1, the V gene TRBV6-5, with a possible D match to TRBD1 (6 bases). CDR3 size: 13 residues. V lost 6 bases and J 3 bases, leaving 11 bases between the germline ends. Germline loops: CDR1 MNHEY, CDR2 SVGAGI. The CDR3, as DNA: TGTGCCAGCAGCCATACAGGGTACACTGAAGCTTTCTTT. This translates into CASSHTGYTEAFF.

This clone was seen only once. V and J are TRBV6-5 and TRBJ1-1; the D gene is possibly TRBD1 (6 bases). This CDR3 is 14 amino acids long. Germline V gene sequence: CDR1 MNHEY, CDR2 SVGAGI. Trimming stripped 4 bases from V and 1 base from J, with 10 bases between. The CDR3 sequence: CASSFGQRNTEAFF. CDR3 nucleotides: TGTGCCAGCAGTTTCGGACAGAGGAACACTGAAGCTTTCTTT.

The chain is built from TRBV5-8 and TRBJ1-2; 7 bases are a match to TRBD1. The germline V gene encodes CDR1 SGHTS and CDR2 YDEGEE. V lost 4 bases, J lost 0 bases, and 3 bases stayed unmatched. The CDR3 is 14 amino acids. The chain's CDR3 is CASSRDSANYGYTF. CDR3 bases: TGTGCCAGCAGCAGGGACAGTGCTAACTATGGCTACACCTTC. The full variable domain, rest sourced from reference TRBV5-8 and TRBJ1-2, is EAGVTQSPTHLIKTRGQQATLRCSPISGHTSVYWYQQALGLGLQFLLWYDEGEERNRGNFPPRFSGRQFPNYSSELNVNALELEDSALYLCASSRDSANYGYTFGSGTRLTVV.

V usage is TRBV7-9 and J usage is TRBJ2-5, with 8 bases lining up with TRBD2. Germline-derived CDR1 and CDR2 are SEHNR and FQNEAQ (reference sequence). V trimming: 1 base; J trimming: 5 bases; junction bases outside the gene matches: 3. This CDR3 is built from 14 residues. CDR3 sequence (DNA): TGTGCCAGCAGCTTAGGAGCGGGAGCGGAGACCCAGTACTTC. It codes for CASSLGAGAETQYF.

The genes are TRBV30 and TRBJ1-1; D unclear. V was shortened by 3 bases and J by 1 base, with 12 bases between the two germline ends. CDR1 is GTSNPN and CDR2 is SVGIG in the germline V gene (reference sequence). The CDR3 runs to 14 residues. The CDR3 protein is CAWRKEIRNTEAFF. The CDR3 DNA reads TGTGCCTGGAGGAAGGAGATTCGGAACACTGAAGCTTTCTTT.

V gene TRBV5-4 combines with J gene TRBJ2-1, with a tentative D call TRBD1 (6 bases). The CDR3 spans 15 residues. Deletions cut 4 bases from V and 6 bases from J, with 17 bases between. Germline values: CDR1 SGHNT, CDR2 YYREEE (reference sequence). CDR3 nucleotides: TGTGCCAGCAGCCGCCGGGACAACGCAGGCAATGAGCAGTTCTTC. Protein product: CASSRRDNAGNEQFF.

This chain uses TRBV10-3 with TRBJ2-3; D not resolved. The V gene lost 10 bases and the J gene lost 6 bases, with 11 bases spanning the gap. The CDR3 runs 11 residues. Germline loops: CDR1 ENHRY, CDR2 SYGVKD. This CDR3 reads CATVMSDTQYF. In nucleotides, the CDR3 is TGTGCCACGGTAATGAGTGATACGCAGTATTTT.

The J gene is TRBJ1-3, the V gene TRBV7-8; TRBD1 might be the D (6 bases). This CDR3 has 16 amino acids. The ends were cut back, 5 bases at V and 1 base at J, with 15 bases in the middle. The germline V gene has CDR1 SGHVS and CDR2 FQNEAQ. This CDR3 reads CASSISTGQSGNTIYF. CDR3 nucleotides: TGTGCCAGCAGCATCTCGACAGGACAGTCTGGAAACACCATATATTTT.

The chain links TRBV27 to TRBJ2-3, with D tentatively TRBD2 (6 bases). CDR1 MNHEY and CDR2 SMNVEV come from the germline V gene (reference sequence). The V gene lost 10 bases and the J gene lost 0 bases, with 14 bases spanning the gap. The CDR3 runs to 14 residues. This CDR3 is CAKTRRGSTDTQYF. The CDR3 region has the DNA TGTGCCAAAACCCGGAGGGGAAGCACAGATACGCAGTATTTT.

The CDR3: CASSSATSGSSSYNEQFF. Here the CDR3 DNA reads TGTGCCAGCAGTTCCGCGACTAGCGGGTCGAGCTCCTACAATGAGCAGTTCTTC. This chain connects TRBV27 to TRBJ2-1; 10 nucleotides agree with TRBD2. Per the germline V gene, CDR1 is MNHEY and CDR2 is SMNVEV (reference sequence). The J segment lost 0 bases and the V segment lost 4 bases, leaving 9 bases of the junction unmatched. The CDR3 consists of 18 residues.

The chain combines TRBV19 with TRBJ1-1; D is perhaps TRBD1 (5 bases). The V gene lost 0 bases and the J gene lost 6 bases, with 14 bases spanning the gap. Germline loops: CDR1 LNHDA, CDR2 SQIVND (reference sequence). The CDR3 runs 15 residues. The CDR3 loop is CASSIEGAGMAEAFF. CDR3 nucleotide sequence: TGTGCCAGTAGTATAGAAGGTGCAGGGATGGCTGAAGCTTTCTTT.